A selection of T cell receptor beta chains follows, all from one sample in a study of shared clonotypes between healthy human individuals. Libraries were prepared by immunoSEQ multiplex PCR; TCRdb keeps only in-frame clonotypes and omits some of them. The table has about 2,500,000 clones, approximately 90% seen once. Input material: naive CD4+ T cells sorted from blood. Receptors originate from a man younger than 35 in good health. Both conserved end residues are part of each CDR3. Fields, in order: J gene, V gene, clone size, D gene, CDR3 DNA, CDR3 protein. D genes are given only for firm matches. Expanded clones are given a class, and other clones once, few, many or no size at all.

J: TRBJ2-7; V: TRBV21-1; size: once; D: .; DNA: TGTGCCAGCAGCAGCCCAGAGGGACAGGCGAGAAGCTCCTACGAGCAGTACTTC; CDR3: CASSSPEGQARSSYEQYF
J: TRBJ2-2; V: TRBV7-2; size: .; D: .; DNA: TGTGCCAGCAGCTCCGGCGGAGTGAGGCTTCAAACCGGGGAGCTGTTTTTT; CDR3: CASSSGGVRLQTGELFF
J: TRBJ1-1; V: TRBV2; size: few; D: TRBD1; DNA: TGTGCCAGCAGTAGGACAGGGTCCACTGAAGCTTTCTTT; CDR3: CASSRTGSTEAFF
J: TRBJ2-7; V: TRBV5-1; size: .; D: TRBD1; DNA: TGCGCCAGCAGCTTGGAGTCGGGCATAAGATTAGGGGACAGTAGCTCCTACGAGCAGTACTTC; CDR3: CASSLESGIRLGDSSSYEQYF
J: TRBJ2-1; V: TRBV6-5; size: .; D: .; DNA: TGTGCCAGCAGTTACTCGACGGGTAGCTCCTACAATGAGCAGTTCTTC; CDR3: CASSYSTGSSYNEQFF
J: TRBJ2-3; V: TRBV19; size: .; D: .; DNA: TGTGCCAGTAGGAGGGGTGATACGCAGTATTTT; CDR3: CASRRGDTQYF
J: TRBJ1-6; V: TRBV15; size: .; D: .; DNA: TGTGCCACCAGCAGAGGAGGAGTTGATAATTCACCCCTCCACTTT; CDR3: CATSRGGVDNSPLHF
J: TRBJ1-4; V: TRBV6-1; size: .; D: .; DNA: TGTGCCAGTCGAACCGACGGAACAAATCGGTTTTTT; CDR3: CASRTDGTNRFF
J: TRBJ1-1; V: TRBV10-2; size: .; D: .; DNA: TGCGCCAGCAGGGTCACCGGGGACGGCACTGAAGCTTTCTTT; CDR3: CASRVTGDGTEAFF
J: TRBJ2-5; V: TRBV18; size: .; D: .; DNA: TGTGCCAGCTCTGACAGCGCGATCCAAGAGACCCAGTACTTC; CDR3: CASSDSAIQETQYF
J: TRBJ1-2; V: TRBV9; size: .; D: TRBD1; DNA: TGTGCCAGCAGCGTGGCGACGGGACAGGGACGAGGCTACACCTTC; CDR3: CASSVATGQGRGYTF
J: TRBJ2-1; V: TRBV5-4; size: .; D: .; DNA: TGTGCCAGCAGCTTGGGCGGGGCTGGCTACAATGAGCAGTTCTTC; CDR3: CASSLGGAGYNEQFF
J: TRBJ1-3; V: TRBV2; size: .; D: .; DNA: TGTGCCAGCAGCCTACAGGACCACTCTGGAAACACCATATATTTT; CDR3: CASSLQDHSGNTIYF
J: TRBJ2-7; V: TRBV7-9; size: .; D: TRBD2; DNA: TGTGCCAGCAGCCCCGGGACTAGCGGGAGCGACGAGCAGTACTTC; CDR3: CASSPGTSGSDEQYF
J: TRBJ1-2; V: TRBV11-2; size: .; D: TRBD1; DNA: TGTGCCAGCAGCGCAGGGGGCGCGGGGGGCTACACCTTC; CDR3: CASSAGGAGGYTF
J: TRBJ1-2; V: TRBV10-2; size: .; D: TRBD1; DNA: TGCGCCAGCAGTGAGTCGCGAACAGGGGCGGGCTACACCTTC; CDR3: CASSESRTGAGYTF
J: TRBJ2-2; V: TRBV2; size: .; D: TRBD1; DNA: TGTGCCAGCATGGACAGGGGGAACACCGGGGAGCTGTTTTTT; CDR3: CASMDRGNTGELFF
J: TRBJ1-5; V: TRBV9; size: .; D: .; DNA: TGTGCCAGCAGCGTCCCAGTCATATCCGGGACCCTAGGAGGTCAGCCCCAGCATTTT; CDR3: CASSVPVISGTLGGQPQHF
J: TRBJ1-4; V: TRBV5-1; size: .; D: .; DNA: TGCGCCAGCAGCTTAGGACAGCTTAATGAAAAACTGTTTTTT; CDR3: CASSLGQLNEKLFF
J: TRBJ2-3; V: TRBV4-2; size: .; D: .; DNA: TGTGCCAGCAGCCAAGATGGACAGACAGATACGCAGTATTTT; CDR3: CASSQDGQTDTQYF
J: TRBJ2-3; V: TRBV2; size: .; D: TRBD1; DNA: TGTGCCAGCAGACAGGGGTCCACAGATACGCAGTATTTT; CDR3: CASRQGSTDTQYF
J: TRBJ2-4; V: TRBV10-1; size: .; D: .; DNA: TGCGCCAGTGGGGTCGGCGGTTCAAACATTCAGTACTTC; CDR3: CASGVGGSNIQYF
J: TRBJ1-6; V: TRBV6-5; size: once; D: .; DNA: TGTGCCAGCAGGCCAGGGAGCTCCTATAATTCACCCCTCCACTTT; CDR3: CASRPGSSYNSPLHF
J: TRBJ1-3; V: TRBV11-2; size: .; D: .; DNA: TGTGCCAGCAGCTTAGAGGACAGAAGAAACACCATATATTTT; CDR3: CASSLEDRRNTIYF
J: TRBJ1-6; V: TRBV18; size: .; D: .; DNA: TGTGCCAGCTCACCGGCCAGCTATAATTCACCCCTCCACTTT; CDR3: CASSPASYNSPLHF
J: TRBJ2-3; V: TRBV10-3; size: once; D: TRBD1; DNA: TGTGCCATCAGTGACCCTGAGGGACAGCGAAGATCAATACTGAGCACAGATACGCAGTATTTT; CDR3: CAISDPEGQRRSILSTDTQYF
J: TRBJ1-1; V: TRBV18; size: .; D: .; DNA: TGTGCCAGCTCACCGCAGGGGAGGGCCACTGAAGCTTTCTTT; CDR3: CASSPQGRATEAFF
J: TRBJ1-2; V: TRBV30; size: once; D: .; DNA: TGTGCCTGGAGACCAGGGATTGAGAACTATGGCTACACCTTC; CDR3: CAWRPGIENYGYTF